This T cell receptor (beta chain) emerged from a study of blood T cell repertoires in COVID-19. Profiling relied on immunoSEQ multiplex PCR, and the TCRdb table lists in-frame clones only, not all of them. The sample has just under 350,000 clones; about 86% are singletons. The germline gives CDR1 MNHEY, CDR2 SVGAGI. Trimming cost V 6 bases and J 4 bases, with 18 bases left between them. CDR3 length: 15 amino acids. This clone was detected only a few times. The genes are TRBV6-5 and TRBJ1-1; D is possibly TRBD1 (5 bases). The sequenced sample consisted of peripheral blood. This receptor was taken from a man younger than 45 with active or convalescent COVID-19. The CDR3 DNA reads TGTGCCAGCAGACCCGGGTCGGGTAGGGGCACTGAAGCTTTCTTT. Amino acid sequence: CASRPGSGRGTEAFF.